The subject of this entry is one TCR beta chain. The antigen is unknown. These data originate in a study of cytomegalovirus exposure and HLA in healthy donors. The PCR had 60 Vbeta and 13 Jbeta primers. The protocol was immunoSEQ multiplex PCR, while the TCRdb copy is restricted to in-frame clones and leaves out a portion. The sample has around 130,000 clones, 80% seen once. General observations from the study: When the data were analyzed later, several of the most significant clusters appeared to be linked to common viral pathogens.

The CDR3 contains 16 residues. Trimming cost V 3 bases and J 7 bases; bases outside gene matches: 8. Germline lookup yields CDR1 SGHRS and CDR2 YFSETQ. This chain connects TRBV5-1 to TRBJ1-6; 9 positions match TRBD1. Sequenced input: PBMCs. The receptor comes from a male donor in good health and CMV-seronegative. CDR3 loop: CASSYTGTGQNSPLHF. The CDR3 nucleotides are TGCGCCAGCAGCTACACCGGGACAGGGCAAAATTCACCCCTCCACTTT.